Listed below are T cell receptor beta chains from one sample, sequenced in a study of shared clonotypes between healthy human individuals. The data were produced by immunoSEQ multiplex PCR, yet TCRdb's version contains in-frame clones alone and is incomplete. Seen here are hundreds of thousands of clones, about 98% observed once, and the top ten hold less than 0.35%. The sequenced material came from naive CD8+ T cells sorted from blood. The receptors shown here come from a man aged 25 to 40 in good health. The CDR3 runs from the conserved cysteine through the conserved F or W. D genes are given only for firm matches.

>TRBV7-6|-|TRBJ2-7
CASSSDQSYEQYF
TGTGCCAGCAGCTCAGACCAGAGCTACGAGCAGTACTTC
>TRBV27|-|TRBJ2-1
CASSLHAGQSDNEQFF
TGTGCCAGCAGTTTACACGCGGGGCAGTCCGACAATGAGCAGTTCTTC
>TRBV7-9|-|TRBJ2-1
CASSPGISSYNEQFF
TGTGCCAGCAGCCCCGGGATAAGCTCCTACAATGAGCAGTTCTTC
>TRBV25-1|-|TRBJ2-3
CASSEQGGTDTQYF
TGTGCCAGCAGTGAACAGGGTGGCACAGATACGCAGTATTTT
>TRBV9|TRBD2|TRBJ2-1
CASSVVAGVSYNEQFF
TGTGCCAGCAGCGTAGTAGCGGGAGTGTCCTACAATGAGCAGTTCTTC
>TRBV7-9|-|TRBJ1-1
CASSLAGHLNTEAFF
TGTGCCAGCAGCTTAGCGGGACACTTGAACACTGAAGCTTTCTTT
>TRBV29-1|TRBD2|TRBJ2-7
CSVVSGWSSYEQYF
TGCAGCGTTGTTAGCGGGTGGAGCTCCTACGAGCAGTACTTC
>TRBV14|-|TRBJ2-7
CASSLGGGTWSYEQYF
TGTGCCAGCAGCCTGGGTGGGGGGACGTGGTCCTACGAGCAGTACTTC
>TRBV7-6|-|TRBJ1-4
CASSLEMGEEKLFF
TGTGCCAGCAGCTTAGAAATGGGTGAAGAAAAACTGTTTTTT
>TRBV9|TRBD2|TRBJ2-1
CASSAGLAISYNEQFF
TGTGCCAGCAGCGCGGGACTAGCGATTTCCTACAATGAGCAGTTCTTC
>TRBV27|-|TRBJ2-1
CASSLGAWNEQFF
TGTGCCAGCAGTTTGGGGGCGTGGAATGAGCAGTTCTTC
>TRBV14|-|TRBJ2-7
CASSPSGRSYEQYF
TGTGCCAGCAGCCCCTCCGGGAGATCCTACGAGCAGTACTTC
>TRBV5-4|TRBD1|TRBJ1-2
CASSLGGQAFYGYTF
TGTGCCAGCAGCTTGGGTGGACAGGCATTCTATGGCTACACCTTC
>TRBV6-5|TRBD2|TRBJ2-5
CASSYAGLEGETQYF
TGTGCCAGCAGTTACGCGGGACTAGAAGGGGAGACCCAGTACTTC
>TRBV7-2|TRBD2|TRBJ2-3
CASRFPRLADSTDTQYF
TGTGCCAGCAGGTTCCCGAGACTAGCGGACAGCACAGATACGCAGTATTTT
>TRBV7-6|TRBD1|TRBJ1-5
CASSSGTGGGNQPQHF
TGTGCCAGCAGCTCCGGGACAGGGGGCGGCAATCAGCCCCAGCATTTT
>TRBV6-4|-|TRBJ1-4
CASSASGGHRNEKLFF
TGTGCCAGCAGTGCGTCCGGAGGGCACCGTAATGAAAAACTGTTTTTT